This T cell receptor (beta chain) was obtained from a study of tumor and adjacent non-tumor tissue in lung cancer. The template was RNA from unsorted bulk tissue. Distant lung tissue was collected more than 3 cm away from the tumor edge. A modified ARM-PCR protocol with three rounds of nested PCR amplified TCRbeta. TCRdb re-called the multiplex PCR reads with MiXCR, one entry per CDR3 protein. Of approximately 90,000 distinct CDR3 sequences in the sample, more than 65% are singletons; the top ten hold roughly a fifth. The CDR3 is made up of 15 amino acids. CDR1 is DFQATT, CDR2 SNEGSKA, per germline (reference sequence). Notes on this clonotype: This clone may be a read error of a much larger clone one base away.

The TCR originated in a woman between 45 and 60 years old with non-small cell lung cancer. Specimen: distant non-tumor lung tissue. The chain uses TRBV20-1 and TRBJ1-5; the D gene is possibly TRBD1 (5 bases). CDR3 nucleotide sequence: TGCAGTGTTAGAGACTCCCGGGACAGCAATCAGCCCCAGCATTTT. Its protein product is CSVRDSRDSNQPQHF.